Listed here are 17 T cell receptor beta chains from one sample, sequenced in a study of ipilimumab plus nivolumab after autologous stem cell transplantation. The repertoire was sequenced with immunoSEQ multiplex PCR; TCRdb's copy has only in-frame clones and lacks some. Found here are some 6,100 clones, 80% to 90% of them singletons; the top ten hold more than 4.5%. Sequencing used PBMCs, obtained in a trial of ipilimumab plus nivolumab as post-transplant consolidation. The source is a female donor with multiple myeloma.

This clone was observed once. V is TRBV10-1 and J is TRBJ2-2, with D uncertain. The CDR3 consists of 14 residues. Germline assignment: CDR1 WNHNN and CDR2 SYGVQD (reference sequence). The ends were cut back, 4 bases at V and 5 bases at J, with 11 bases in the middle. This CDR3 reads CASSVGSSTGELFF. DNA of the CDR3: TGCGCCAGCAGTGTCGGGTCGTCAACCGGGGAGCTGTTTTTT.

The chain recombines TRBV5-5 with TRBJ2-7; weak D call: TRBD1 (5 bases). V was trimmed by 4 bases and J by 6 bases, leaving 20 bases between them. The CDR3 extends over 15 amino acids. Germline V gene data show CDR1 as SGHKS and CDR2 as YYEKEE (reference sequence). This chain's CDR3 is CASSVRSGLGSEQYF. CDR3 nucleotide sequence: TGTGCCAGCAGCGTGAGATCAGGGTTAGGGTCCGAGCAGTACTTC.

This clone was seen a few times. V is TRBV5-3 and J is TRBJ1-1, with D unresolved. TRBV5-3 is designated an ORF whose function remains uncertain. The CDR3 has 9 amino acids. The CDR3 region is CAEGAEAFF. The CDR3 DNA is TGTGCAGAGGGAGCTGAAGCTTTCTTT.

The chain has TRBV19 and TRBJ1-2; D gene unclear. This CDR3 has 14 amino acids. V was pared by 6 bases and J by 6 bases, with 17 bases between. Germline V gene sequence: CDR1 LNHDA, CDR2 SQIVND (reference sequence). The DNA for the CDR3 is TGTGCCAGTAGCAGAATCGGATCAACTGATGGCTACACCTTC. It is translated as CASSRIGSTDGYTF.

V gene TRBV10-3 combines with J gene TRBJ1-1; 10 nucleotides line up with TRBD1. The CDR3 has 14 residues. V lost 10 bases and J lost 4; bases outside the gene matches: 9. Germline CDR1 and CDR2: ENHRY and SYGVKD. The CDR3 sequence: CATGPGTGVTEAFF. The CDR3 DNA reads TGTGCCACGGGGCCCGGGACAGGGGTCACTGAAGCTTTCTTT.

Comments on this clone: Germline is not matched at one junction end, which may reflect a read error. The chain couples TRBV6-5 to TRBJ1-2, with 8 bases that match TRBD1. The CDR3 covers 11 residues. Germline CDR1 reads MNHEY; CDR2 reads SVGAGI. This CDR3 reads CASSENRDRPF. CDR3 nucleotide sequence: TGTGCCAGCAGCGAGAACCGGGACAGGCCCTTC.

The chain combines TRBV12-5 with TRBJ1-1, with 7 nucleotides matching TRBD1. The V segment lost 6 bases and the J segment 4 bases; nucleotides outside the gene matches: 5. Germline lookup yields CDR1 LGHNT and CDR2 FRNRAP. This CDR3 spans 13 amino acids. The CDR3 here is CASGYDRATEAFF. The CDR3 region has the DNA TGTGCTAGTGGCTATGACAGGGCCACTGAAGCTTTCTTT.

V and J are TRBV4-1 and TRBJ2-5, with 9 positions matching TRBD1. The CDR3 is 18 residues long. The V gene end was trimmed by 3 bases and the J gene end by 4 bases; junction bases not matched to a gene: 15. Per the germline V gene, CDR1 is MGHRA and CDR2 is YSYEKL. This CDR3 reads CASSHTITGTGFSETQYF. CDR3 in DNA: TGCGCCAGCAGCCACACGATTACCGGGACAGGGTTTTCAGAGACCCAGTACTTC.

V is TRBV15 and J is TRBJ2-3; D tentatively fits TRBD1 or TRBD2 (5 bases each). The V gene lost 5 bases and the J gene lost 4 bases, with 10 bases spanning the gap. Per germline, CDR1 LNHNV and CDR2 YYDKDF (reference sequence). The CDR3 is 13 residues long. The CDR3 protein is CATSAGAADTQYF. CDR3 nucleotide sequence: TGTGCCACCAGCGCCGGGGCCGCAGATACGCAGTATTTT.

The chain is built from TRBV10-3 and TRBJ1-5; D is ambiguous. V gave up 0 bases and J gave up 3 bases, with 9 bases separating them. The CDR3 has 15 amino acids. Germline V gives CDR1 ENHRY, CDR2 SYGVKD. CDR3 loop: CAISESGYTNQPQHF. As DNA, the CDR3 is TGTGCCATCAGTGAGTCTGGGTATACCAATCAGCCCCAGCATTTT.

The CDR3 here is CARSSTGANYGYTF. The CDR3 DNA is TGTGCCAGAAGCTCTACAGGAGCTAACTATGGCTACACCTTC. The chain links TRBV5-3 to TRBJ1-2; D might be TRBD1 (5 bases). TRBV5-3 is assigned to the ORF class and has an uncertain function. The germline V and J ends were trimmed by 3 bases and 0 bases, with 9 bases remaining between them. The CDR3 runs to 14 residues.

The CDR3 DNA follows: TGTGCCAGCAGCTTAGAACCGGGGGGTCGAGAGACCCAGTACTTC. This encodes CASSLEPGGRETQYF. The V and J genes are TRBV7-9 and TRBJ2-5; the match to TRBD2 covers 7 bases. V shed 1 base, J shed 4 bases, and the junction held 6 bases outside the gene matches. From germline, CDR1 is SEHNR and CDR2 FQNEAQ (reference sequence). The CDR3 contains 15 residues.

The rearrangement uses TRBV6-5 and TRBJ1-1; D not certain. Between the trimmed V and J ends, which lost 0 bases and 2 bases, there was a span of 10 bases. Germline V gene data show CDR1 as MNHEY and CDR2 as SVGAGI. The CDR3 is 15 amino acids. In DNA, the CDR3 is TGTGCCAGCAGTTACTCTGGGAGGGCCAACACTGAAGCTTTCTTT. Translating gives CASSYSGRANTEAFF.

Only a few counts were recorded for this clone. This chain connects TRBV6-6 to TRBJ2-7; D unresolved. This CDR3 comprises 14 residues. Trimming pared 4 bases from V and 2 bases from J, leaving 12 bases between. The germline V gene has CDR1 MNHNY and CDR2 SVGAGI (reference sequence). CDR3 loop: CASSWSLSTYEQYF. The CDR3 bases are TGTGCCAGCAGTTGGAGTCTATCCACCTACGAGCAGTACTTC.

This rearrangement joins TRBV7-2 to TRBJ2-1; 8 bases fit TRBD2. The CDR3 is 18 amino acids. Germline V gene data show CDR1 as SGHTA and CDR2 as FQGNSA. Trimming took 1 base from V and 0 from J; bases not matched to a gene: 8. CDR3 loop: CASSLGLLSGSSYNEQFF. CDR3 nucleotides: TGTGCCAGCAGCTTAGGTCTCTTAAGCGGGAGCTCCTACAATGAGCAGTTCTTC.

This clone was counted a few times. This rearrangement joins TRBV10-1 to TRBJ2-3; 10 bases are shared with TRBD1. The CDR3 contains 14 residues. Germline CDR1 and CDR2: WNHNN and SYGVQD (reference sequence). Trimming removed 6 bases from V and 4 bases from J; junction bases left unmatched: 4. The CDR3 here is CASRGTGEADTQYF. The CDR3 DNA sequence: TGCGCCAGCAGAGGGACAGGGGAGGCAGATACGCAGTATTTT.

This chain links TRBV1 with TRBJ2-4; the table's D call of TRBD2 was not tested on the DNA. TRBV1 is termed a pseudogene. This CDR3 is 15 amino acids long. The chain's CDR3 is CTKSGRVVSKNIQYF. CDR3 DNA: TGCACCAAGAGCGGGAGGGTCGTGTCCAAAAACATTCAGTACTTC.